Listed below are T cell receptor beta chains from one sample, sequenced in a study of shared clonotypes between healthy human individuals. Measured with immunoSEQ multiplex PCR; TCRdb has only the in-frame clones, and not every one. The table has 600,000 to 750,000 clones, 72% seen once; the top ten hold under 2%. Sequencing used memory CD4+ T cells sorted from blood. Receptors were obtained from a woman aged 25-40 years in good health. CDR3s include the opening cysteine and the closing phenylalanine or tryptophan.

v_call,j_call,cdr3_aa
TRBV29-1,TRBJ2-7,CSVSPGTSGYEQYF
TRBV7-9,TRBJ1-2,CASSPTGTGLTHNYGYTF
TRBV18,TRBJ1-4,CASSPTIEKLFF
TRBV6-6,TRBJ2-7,CASGGPRVQYF
TRBV27,TRBJ2-6,CATRRGGRYSSGANVLTF
TRBV29-1,TRBJ2-2,CSVDRANTGELFF
TRBV28,TRBJ1-4,CASSLGGAEEKLFF
TRBV28,TRBJ1-5,CASKWSGGPNQPQHF
TRBV5-1,TRBJ2-7,CASSLALGSSSYEQYF
TRBV7-9,TRBJ2-2,CASSGGVTGMEELFF
TRBV14,TRBJ2-7,CASSPRLGQGSSQQYF
TRBV18,TRBJ2-7,CASSLEPGAYEQYF
TRBV19,TRBJ2-7,CASSLYGLAGGTYEQYF
TRBV5-4,TRBJ2-2,CASRLAGHRVGELFF
TRBV27,TRBJ2-7,CASSLRLVSVHEQYF
TRBV5-1,TRBJ2-5,CASSLTGTEETQYF
TRBV19,TRBJ2-2,CASSIAGQLTGELFF
TRBV29-1,TRBJ1-2,CSVEKTGYEGYTF
TRBV4-1,TRBJ1-3,CASSQVFTSGNTIYF
TRBV11-2,TRBJ1-4,CASSLDLQGLEKLFF
TRBV4-1,TRBJ2-1,CASTQTPTSYNEQFF
TRBV7-2,TRBJ1-2,CASSARQGAFGYTF
TRBV27,TRBJ1-2,CASSYNQGFGYTF
TRBV27,TRBJ2-3,CASSQTGGALDTQYF
TRBV28,TRBJ1-1,CASAIGTGTTNTEAFF
TRBV10-1,TRBJ1-1,CASRDSMNTEAFF
TRBV2,TRBJ1-4,CASRRVSLATNEKLFF
TRBV11-2,TRBJ1-4,CASSLVLATNEKLFF
TRBV18,TRBJ1-5,CASSPGGPRGNQPQHF
TRBV10-3,TRBJ1-3,CAIKLSSGNTIYF
TRBV6-1,TRBJ2-1,CASSSQGLAYNEQFF
TRBV28,TRBJ1-5,CASSPDISYQPQHF
TRBV11-2,TRBJ1-2,CASSVQGDYGYTF
TRBV19,TRBJ2-7,CASSTLAGAAYEQYF
TRBV7-6,TRBJ2-7,CASSLGGSGSIEQYF
TRBV7-8,TRBJ1-5,CASSRSRVNQPQHF
TRBV29-1,TRBJ2-7,CSVLAGSSYEQYF
TRBV5-1,TRBJ2-7,CASSLGTSGAYEQYF
TRBV6-1,TRBJ1-3,CASSDALMRPGGNTIYF
TRBV30,TRBJ2-7,CAWSPPGLAGDRSYEQYF
TRBV19,TRBJ2-2,CASSPQGGGELFF
TRBV19,TRBJ1-5,CASSGDRSQPQHF
TRBV18,TRBJ2-5,CASSPPGQGGETQYF
TRBV27,TRBJ2-7,CASSWKGKKGFYEQYF
TRBV5-1,TRBJ1-1,CASSPRTGGGTEAFF
TRBV2,TRBJ2-3,CASARGVTSGSQQYF
TRBV28,TRBJ1-1,CASSLGTASNTEAFF
TRBV18,TRBJ2-3,CASSRISTEVTDTQYF
TRBV5-1,TRBJ1-5,CASSQSGGQQPQHF
TRBV11-3,TRBJ1-1,CASSPSQGTEAFF
TRBV27,TRBJ1-1,CASRAGRDGNTEAFF
TRBV4-1,TRBJ2-5,CASSQGTGTAQETQYF
TRBV4-1,TRBJ1-1,CASSRPGTGNRFF